Shown below are 12 T cell receptor beta chains from a single sample sequenced in a study of T cell responses to AZD1222 COVID-19 vaccine. TCRdb's table, derived via immunoSEQ multiplex PCR, lists solely in-frame clones and lacks some. The repertoire holds some 96,000 clones, with approximately 91% as singletons. The sequences come from peripheral blood, collected on day 0 of AZD1222 vaccination. The receptors were sampled from an adult in good health.

The CDR3 DNA is TGTGCCAGCAGCTTAGCCGGCGGGTACAATGAGCAGTTCTTC. It is translated as CASSLAGGYNEQFF. The gene calls are TRBV11-2 and TRBJ2-1; a possible D gene is TRBD2 (5 bases). This CDR3 is 14 amino acids long. CDR1 SGHAT and CDR2 FQNNGV come from the germline V gene. Trimming took off 1 base at V and 4 bases at J, with 8 bases between the two ends.

This rearrangement joins TRBV30 to TRBJ1-3, with no clear D. Germline-derived CDR1 and CDR2 are GTSNPN and SVGIG (reference sequence). The CDR3 consists of 11 residues. V was cut by 2 bases and J by 9 bases, with 8 bases left in between. The CDR3 nucleotides read TGTGCCTGGAGTTCACGGGTCACCATATATTTT. It codes for CAWSSRVTIYF.

This clone has a single count. The chain employs TRBV7-2 and TRBJ1-2; TRBD1 matches 10 bases. After removal of 4 bases from V and 8 bases from J, the junction contained 7 bases not matched to a gene. The germline V gene encodes CDR1 SGHTA and CDR2 FQGNSA. The CDR3 contains 14 residues. CDR3 sequence (DNA): TGTGCCAGCAGCTCCACCGGGACAGGGGAGGGCTACACCTTC. Its protein product is CASSSTGTGEGYTF.

The chain joins TRBV5-1 to TRBJ1-1; TRBD1 might be the D (5 bases). The length of the CDR3 is 14 residues. Germline V gene sequence: CDR1 SGHRS, CDR2 YFSETQ. Trimming took off 3 bases at V and 4 bases at J, with 13 bases between the two ends. The CDR3 sequence is CASSSGTGGTEAFF. As DNA, the CDR3 is TGCGCCAGCAGCTCCGGGACTGGAGGCACTGAAGCTTTCTTT.

The CDR3 here is CASSFVGSGETQYF. The CDR3 DNA follows: TGTGCCAGCAGCTTCGTGGGAAGCGGAGAGACCCAGTACTTC. The gene calls are TRBV7-3 and TRBJ2-5; tentative D call: TRBD2 (5 bases). Trimming pared 3 bases from V and 4 bases from J, leaving 12 bases between. The CDR3 is 14 residues long. The germline CDR1 and CDR2 sequences are SGHTA and FQGTGA. Full variable domain (outside the CDR3, taken from reference TRBV7-3 and TRBJ2-5): GAGVSQTPSNKVTEKGKYVELRCDPISGHTALYWYRQSLGQGPEFLIYFQGTGAADDSGLPNDRFFAVRPEGSVSTLKIQRTERGDSAVYLCASSFVGSGETQYFGPGTRLLVL.

The chain links TRBV6-5 to TRBJ1-4, with 9 bases lining up with TRBD1. J gave up 7 bases and V 0 bases, and 6 bases lay outside the gene matches. Germline V gene lookup returns CDR1 MNHEY and CDR2 SVGAGI. The length of the CDR3 is 16 residues. The DNA for the CDR3 is TGTGCCAGCAGTTACTCGTGGACAGGGGCCAGTGAAAAACTGTTTTTT. Its translation is CASSYSWTGASEKLFF.

V and J are TRBV7-9 and TRBJ1-2, with a tentative D call TRBD1 (5 bases). Trimming took 4 bases from V and 7 from J, leaving 7 bases between them. This CDR3 contains 11 residues. Germline V CDR1 and CDR2: SEHNR, FQNEAQ (reference sequence). The CDR3, as DNA: TGTGCCAGCAGCTCTCAGGGTGGCTACACCTTC. Encoded protein: CASSSQGGYTF.

This chain joins TRBV7-9 and TRBJ1-1; tentative D call: TRBD1 (5 bases). In germline, CDR1 is SEHNR, CDR2 FQNEAQ (reference sequence). Trimming shortened V by 4 bases and J by 0 bases, and 15 bases separated the two germline ends. The CDR3 contains 16 residues. CDR3 DNA: TGTGCCAGCAGCTCCCAAGGGGTCCTGATGAACACTGAAGCTTTCTTT. Amino acid sequence: CASSSQGVLMNTEAFF.

The V and J genes are TRBV23-1 and TRBJ2-7; D is possibly TRBD1 or TRBD2 (5 bases each). TRBV23-1 falls under the ORF class, with uncertain function. There are 14 residues in the CDR3. Trimming pared 0 bases from V and 2 bases from J, leaving 8 bases between. This CDR3 is CASSQSRDAYEQYF. The DNA of the CDR3 is TGCGCCAGCAGTCAATCCCGGGACGCCTACGAGCAGTACTTC.

CDR3 nucleotide sequence: TGTGCCAGCAGCCAAGTTTCCGGCAACTATGGCTACACCTTC. Residues: CASSQVSGNYGYTF. The V call is TRBV4-2, the J call TRBJ1-2; D is ambiguous. The germline CDR1 and CDR2 sequences are LGHNA and YNFKEQ. The CDR3 extends over 14 amino acids. V lost 1 base and J lost 2, with 8 bases in between.

V is TRBV15 and J is TRBJ1-2; maybe TRBD1 (5 bases). The V and J ends lost 3 bases and 0 bases respectively, with 11 bases between them. CDR1 LNHNV and CDR2 YYDKDF come from the germline V gene (reference sequence). The CDR3 loop spans 15 amino acids. This CDR3 reads CATSSSGVANYGYTF. CDR3 nucleotide sequence: TGTGCCACCAGCAGTTCGGGGGTAGCTAACTATGGCTACACCTTC.

The J gene is TRBJ1-2, the V gene TRBV6-5; 9 nucleotides agree with TRBD1. The V gene's germline CDR1 is MNHEY and CDR2 SVGAGI. The junction had 7 bases not matched to a gene; V was cut back by 2 bases and J by 6 bases. The CDR3 covers 15 residues. The CDR3 protein is CASSYIGTGHNGYTF. The CDR3, as DNA: TGTGCCAGCAGTTACATCGGGACAGGGCATAATGGCTACACCTTC.